The TCR beta chain described here comes from a study of cytomegalovirus exposure and HLA in healthy donors. As for the study in general: About 82 million unique TCRs from HLA-typed donors were held in an early release of data. Study-wide findings and caveats: Common viral pathogens were later found to be apparently linked to several of the most significant clusters.

Comments on this clone: Its antigen is still unknown.

In the PCR, 60 Vbeta and 13 Jbeta primers were used. The repertoire was sequenced with immunoSEQ multiplex PCR; TCRdb's copy has only in-frame clones and lacks some. The data contain about 89,000 clones, 85% of them singletons. Donors consisted of healthy bone marrow donors. The germline V and J ends were trimmed by 3 bases and 2 bases, with 20 bases remaining between them. The germline gives CDR1 MDHEN, CDR2 SYDVKM. CDR3 length: 18 residues. The V call is TRBV28, the J call TRBJ1-5, with a possible D match to TRBD1 (6 bases). The material sequenced was PBMCs. This TCR derives from a middle-aged man in good health and CMV-seropositive. The CDR3 DNA sequence: TGTGCCAGCAGTTTCGGAAGGCGGGGGGCGAGAGGCAATCAGCCCCAGCATTTT. Residues: CASSFGRRGARGNQPQHF. The full variable domain, completed using reference TRBV28 and TRBJ1-5, is DVKVTQSSRYLVKRTGEKVFLECVQDMDHENMFWYRQDPGLGLRLIYFSYDVKMKEKGDIPEGYSVSREKKERFSLILESASTNQTSMYLCASSFGRRGARGNQPQHFGDGTRLSIL.